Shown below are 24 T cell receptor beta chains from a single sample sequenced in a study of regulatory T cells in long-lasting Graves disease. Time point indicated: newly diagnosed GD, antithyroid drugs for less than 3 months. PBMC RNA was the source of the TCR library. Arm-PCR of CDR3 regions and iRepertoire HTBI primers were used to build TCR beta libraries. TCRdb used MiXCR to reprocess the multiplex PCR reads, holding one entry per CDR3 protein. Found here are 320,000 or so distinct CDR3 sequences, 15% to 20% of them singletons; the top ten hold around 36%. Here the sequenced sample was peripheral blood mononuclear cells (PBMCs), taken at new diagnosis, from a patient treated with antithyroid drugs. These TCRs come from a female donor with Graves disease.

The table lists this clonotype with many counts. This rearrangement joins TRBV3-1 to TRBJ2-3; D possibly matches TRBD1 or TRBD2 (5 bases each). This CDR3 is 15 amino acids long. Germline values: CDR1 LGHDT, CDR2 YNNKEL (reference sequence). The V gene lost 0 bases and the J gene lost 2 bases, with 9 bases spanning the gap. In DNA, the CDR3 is TGTGCCAGCAGCCAAGAATGGGACCCCACAGATACGCAGTATTTT. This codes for CASSQEWDPTDTQYF.

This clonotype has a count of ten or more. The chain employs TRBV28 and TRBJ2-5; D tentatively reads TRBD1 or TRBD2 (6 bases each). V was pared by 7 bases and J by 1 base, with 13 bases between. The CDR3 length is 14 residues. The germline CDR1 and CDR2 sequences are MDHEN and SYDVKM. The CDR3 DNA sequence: TGTGCCAGCAACTGGTGGGGGGCCCAAGAGACCCAGTACTTC. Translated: CASNWWGAQETQYF.

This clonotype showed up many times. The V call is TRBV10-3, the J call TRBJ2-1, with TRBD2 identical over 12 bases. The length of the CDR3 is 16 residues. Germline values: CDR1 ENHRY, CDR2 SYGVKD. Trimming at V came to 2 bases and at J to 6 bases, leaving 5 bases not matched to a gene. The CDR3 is CAISELAGGNFNEQFF. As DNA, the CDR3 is TGTGCCATCAGTGAGCTAGCGGGAGGGAACTTCAATGAGCAGTTCTTC.

CDR3 sequence (DNA): TGTGCCAGCAGCCTAAGACAGGGGGCTGGAACCGGGACTCAACCCCCGGGAGATACGCAGTATTTT. Its protein product is CASSLRQGAGTGTQPPGDTQYF. The rearrangement joins TRBV12-3 or TRBV12-4 to TRBJ2-3, with 10 bases identical to TRBD1. CDR3 size: 22 residues. The V segment lost 6 bases and the J segment 5 bases; nucleotides outside the gene matches: 29.

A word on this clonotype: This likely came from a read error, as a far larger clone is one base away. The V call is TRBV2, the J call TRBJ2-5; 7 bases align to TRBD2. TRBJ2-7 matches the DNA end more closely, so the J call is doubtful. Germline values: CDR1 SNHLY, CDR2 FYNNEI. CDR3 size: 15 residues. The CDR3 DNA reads TGTGCCAGCAGTGACGTAGCGGGTATAACCTGCGAGCAGTACTTC. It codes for CASSDVAGITCEQYF.

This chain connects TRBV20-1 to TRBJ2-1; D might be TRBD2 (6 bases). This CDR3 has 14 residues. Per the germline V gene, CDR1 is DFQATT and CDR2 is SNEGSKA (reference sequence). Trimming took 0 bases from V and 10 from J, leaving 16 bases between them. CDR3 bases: TGCAGTGCTAGAGATCCGGCGGGATCATGGGAGCAGTTCTTC. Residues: CSARDPAGSWEQFF.

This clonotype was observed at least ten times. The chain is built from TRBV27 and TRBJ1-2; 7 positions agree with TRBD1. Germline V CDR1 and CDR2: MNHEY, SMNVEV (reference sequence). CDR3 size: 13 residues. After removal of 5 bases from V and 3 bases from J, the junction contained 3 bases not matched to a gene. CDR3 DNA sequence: TGTGCCAGCAGTGTTACAGGGGACTATGGCTACACCTTC. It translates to CASSVTGDYGYTF.

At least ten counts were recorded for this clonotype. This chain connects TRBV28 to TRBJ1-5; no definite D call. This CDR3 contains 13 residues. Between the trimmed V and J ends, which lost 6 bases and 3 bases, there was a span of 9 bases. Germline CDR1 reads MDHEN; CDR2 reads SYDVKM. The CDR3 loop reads CASRGRVNQPQHF. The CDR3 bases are TGTGCCAGCAGAGGACGGGTCAATCAGCCCCAGCATTTT.

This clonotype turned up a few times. CDR3 loop: CASSPHTF. The CDR3 DNA follows: TGTGCCAGCAGTCCCCACACCTTC. The chain uses TRBV27 and TRBJ1-2; no firm D call. The CDR3 sequence is 8 residues long. V was shortened by 5 bases and J by 12 bases, with 4 bases between the two germline ends. CDR1 and CDR2 from the germline V gene are MNHEY and SMNVEV (reference sequence).

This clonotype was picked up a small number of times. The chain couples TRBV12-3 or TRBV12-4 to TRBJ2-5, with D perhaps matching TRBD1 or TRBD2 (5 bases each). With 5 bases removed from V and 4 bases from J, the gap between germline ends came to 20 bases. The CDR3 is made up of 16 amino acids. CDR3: CASSPSGQGGIETQYF. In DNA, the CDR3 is TGTGCCAGCAGTCCATCGGGGCAGGGTGGTATAGAGACCCAGTACTTC.

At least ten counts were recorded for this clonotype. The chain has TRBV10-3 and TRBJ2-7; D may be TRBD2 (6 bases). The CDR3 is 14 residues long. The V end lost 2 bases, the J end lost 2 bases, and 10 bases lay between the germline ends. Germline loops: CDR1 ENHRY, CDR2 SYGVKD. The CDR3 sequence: CAISEGGEAYEQYF. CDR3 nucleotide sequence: TGTGCCATCAGTGAGGGCGGGGAAGCCTACGAGCAGTACTTC.

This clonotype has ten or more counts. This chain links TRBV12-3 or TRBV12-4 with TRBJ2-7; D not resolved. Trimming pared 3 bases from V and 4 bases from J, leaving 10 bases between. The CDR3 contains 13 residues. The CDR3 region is CASSFLMSYEQYF. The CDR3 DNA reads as TGTGCCAGCAGTTTTCTTATGAGTTACGAGCAGTACTTC.

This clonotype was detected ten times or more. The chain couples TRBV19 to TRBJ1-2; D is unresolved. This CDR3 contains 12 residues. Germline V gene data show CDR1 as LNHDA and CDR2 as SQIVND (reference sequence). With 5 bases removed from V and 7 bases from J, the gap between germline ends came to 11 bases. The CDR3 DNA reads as TGTGCCAGTAGTCCGTCGACTAGTGGCTACACCTTC. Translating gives CASSPSTSGYTF.

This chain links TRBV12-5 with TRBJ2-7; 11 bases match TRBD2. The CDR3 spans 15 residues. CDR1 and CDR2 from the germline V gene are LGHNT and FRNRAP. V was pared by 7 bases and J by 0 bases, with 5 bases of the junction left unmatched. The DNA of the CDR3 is TGTGCTAGTGACCGACTAGCGGGGACCTCCTACGAGCAGTACTTC. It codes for CASDRLAGTSYEQYF.

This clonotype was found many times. In nucleotides, the CDR3 is TGTGCCAGCAAAAGGTTGACTGACACTGAAGCTTTCTTT. This gives the protein CASKRLTDTEAFF. The V and J genes are TRBV27 and TRBJ1-1; no clear D. The CDR3 totals 13 residues. V was trimmed by 7 bases and J by 3 bases, leaving 12 bases between them. The germline V gene encodes CDR1 MNHEY and CDR2 SMNVEV (reference sequence).

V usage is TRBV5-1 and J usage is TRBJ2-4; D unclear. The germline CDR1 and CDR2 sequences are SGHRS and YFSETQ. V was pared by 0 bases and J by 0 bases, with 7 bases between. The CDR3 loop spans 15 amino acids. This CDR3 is CASSLESLAKNIQYF. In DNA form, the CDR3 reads TGCGCCAGCAGCTTGGAGTCCCTAGCCAAAAACATTCAGTACTTC.

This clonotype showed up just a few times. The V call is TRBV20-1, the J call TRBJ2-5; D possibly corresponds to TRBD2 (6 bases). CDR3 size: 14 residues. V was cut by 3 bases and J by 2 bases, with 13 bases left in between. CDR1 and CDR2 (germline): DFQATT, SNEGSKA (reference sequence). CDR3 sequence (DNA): TGCAGTGCTAGGGGTTGGGGACTGCAAGAGACCCAGTACTTC. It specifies CSARGWGLQETQYF.

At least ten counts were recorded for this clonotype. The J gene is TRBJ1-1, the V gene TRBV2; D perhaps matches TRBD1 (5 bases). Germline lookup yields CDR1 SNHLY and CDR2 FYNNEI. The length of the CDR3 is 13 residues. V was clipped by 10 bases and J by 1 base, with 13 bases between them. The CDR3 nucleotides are TGTGCCACCCAGACAGAGTCGAACACTGAAGCTTTCTTT. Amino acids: CATQTESNTEAFF. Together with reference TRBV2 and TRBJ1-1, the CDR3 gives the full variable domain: EPEVTQTPSHQVTQMGQEVILRCVPISNHLYFYWYRQILGQKVEFLVSFYNNEISEKSEIFDDQFSVERPDGSNFTLKIRSTKLEDSAMYFCATQTESNTEAFFGQGTRLTVV.

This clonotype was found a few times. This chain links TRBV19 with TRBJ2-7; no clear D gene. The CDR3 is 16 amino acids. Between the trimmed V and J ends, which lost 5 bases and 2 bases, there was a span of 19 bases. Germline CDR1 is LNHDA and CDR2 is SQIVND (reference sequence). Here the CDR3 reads CASSPRTSKGTYEQYF. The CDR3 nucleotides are TGTGCCAGTAGTCCTCGGACCTCAAAAGGGACCTACGAGCAGTACTTC.

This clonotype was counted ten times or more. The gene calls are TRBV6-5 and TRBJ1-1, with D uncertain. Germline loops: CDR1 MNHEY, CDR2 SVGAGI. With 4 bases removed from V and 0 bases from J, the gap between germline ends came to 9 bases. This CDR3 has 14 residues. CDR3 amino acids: CASSSNLMNTEAFF. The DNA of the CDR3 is TGTGCCAGCAGTTCGAACCTCATGAACACTGAAGCTTTCTTT.

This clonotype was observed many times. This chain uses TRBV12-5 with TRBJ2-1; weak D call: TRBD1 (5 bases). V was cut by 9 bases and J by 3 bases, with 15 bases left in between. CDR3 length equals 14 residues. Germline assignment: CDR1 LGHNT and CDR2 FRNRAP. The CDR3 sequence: CASTLQTVYNEQFF. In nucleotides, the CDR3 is TGTGCTAGCACACTCCAGACAGTCTACAATGAGCAGTTCTTC.

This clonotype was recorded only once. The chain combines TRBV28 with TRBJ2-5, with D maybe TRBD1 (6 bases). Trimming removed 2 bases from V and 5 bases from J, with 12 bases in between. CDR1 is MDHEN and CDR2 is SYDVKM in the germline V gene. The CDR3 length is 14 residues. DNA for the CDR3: TGTGCCAGCAGTTTAGCAGGGGAGTGGGAGACCCAGTACTTC. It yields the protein CASSLAGEWETQYF.

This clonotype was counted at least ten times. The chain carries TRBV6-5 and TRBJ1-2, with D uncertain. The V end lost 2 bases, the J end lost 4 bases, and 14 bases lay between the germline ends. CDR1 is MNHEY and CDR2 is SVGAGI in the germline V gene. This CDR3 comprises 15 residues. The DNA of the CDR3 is TGTGCCAGCAGTTACGCGGGGAATTCGGCCTATGGCTACACCTTC. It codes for CASSYAGNSAYGYTF.

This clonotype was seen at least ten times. The CDR3 coding sequence is TGTGCCATCAGTGTGCGGGTTCCCGGCGCGAACACCGGGGAGCTGTTTTTT. Amino acids: CAISVRVPGANTGELFF. The genes are TRBV10-3 and TRBJ2-2, with D possibly being TRBD2 (5 bases). The CDR3 runs to 17 residues. CDR1 is ENHRY and CDR2 is SYGVKD in the germline V gene. The V end was cut by 4 bases, the J end by 0 bases, with 15 bases between.